The sequence of this TCR beta chain was determined in a study of blood T cell repertoires in COVID-19. Study context: COVID-19 samples collected from the United States, Italy and Spain covered acute and convalescent phases. From T cells, B-cell-depleted T cells, or PBMCs came the material, which was cDNA or gDNA.

TCRdb's copy holds only in-frame clones and misses some; the assay was immunoSEQ multiplex PCR. The sample holds 50,000 or so clones, 75% to 95% seen once. V gave up 0 bases and J gave up 1 base, with 10 bases separating them. Germline V gives CDR1 SGDLS, CDR2 YYNGEE. The CDR3 has 16 amino acids. This TCR was recovered from a man between 65 and 85 years old with active COVID-19. Sequencing was done on a sample of peripheral blood. The V and J genes are TRBV9 and TRBJ2-2; perhaps TRBD2 as D (5 bases). CDR3 in DNA: TGTGCCAGCAGCGTAGGCGGGCCGAAGAACACCGGGGAGCTGTTTTTT. It is translated as CASSVGGPKNTGELFF.